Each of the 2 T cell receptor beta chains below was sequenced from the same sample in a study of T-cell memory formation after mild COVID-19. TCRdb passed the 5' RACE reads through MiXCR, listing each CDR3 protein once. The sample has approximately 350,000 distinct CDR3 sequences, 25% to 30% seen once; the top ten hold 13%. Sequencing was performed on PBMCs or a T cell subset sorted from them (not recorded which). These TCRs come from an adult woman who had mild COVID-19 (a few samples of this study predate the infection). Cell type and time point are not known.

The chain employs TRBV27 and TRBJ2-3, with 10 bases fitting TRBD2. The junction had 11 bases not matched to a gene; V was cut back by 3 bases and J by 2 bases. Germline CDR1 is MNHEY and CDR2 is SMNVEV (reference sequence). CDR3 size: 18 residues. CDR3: CASSLGIIAGGTTDTQYF. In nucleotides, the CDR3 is TGTGCCAGCAGTTTGGGCATAATAGCGGGAGGCACCACAGATACGCAGTATTTT.

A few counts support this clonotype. In nucleotides, the CDR3 is TGCGCCAGCAGCTTGGTGTACAGATCGAACACCGGGGAGCTGTTTTTT. This codes for CASSLVYRSNTGELFF. The chain couples TRBV5-1 to TRBJ2-2; D gene uncertain. There are 16 residues in the CDR3. In germline, CDR1 is SGHRS, CDR2 YFSETQ. V lost 0 bases and J lost 0, with 9 bases in between.